This passage covers 31 T cell receptor beta chains from one sample sequenced in a study of shared clonotypes between healthy human individuals. TCRdb's copy holds only in-frame clones and misses some; the assay was immunoSEQ multiplex PCR. The repertoire consists of about a million clones, with roughly 77% occurring once and the leading ten covering almost 0.9%. Sequenced material: memory CD4+ T cells from PBMCs. Subset: CD45RA-negative fraction. Source of these receptors: a man in his late teens or twenties in good health. Some clones in this sample may be carry-over from other donors' samples.

V and J are TRBV7-2 and TRBJ2-7; either TRBD1 or TRBD2 may fit D (7 bases each). Trimming pared 4 bases from V and 4 bases from J, leaving 17 bases between. The CDR3 has 15 residues. Looked up from germline, CDR1 is SGHTA and CDR2 is FQGNSA. The CDR3 coding sequence is TGTGCCAGCAGCTGGAAGGGCAGGGGGGGTTACGAGCAGTACTTC. Encoded protein: CASSWKGRGGYEQYF.

The chain joins TRBV19 to TRBJ2-1; the D is unclear. The V gene lost 7 bases and the J gene lost 9 bases, with 19 bases spanning the gap. The CDR3 extends over 14 amino acids. The germline gives CDR1 LNHDA, CDR2 SQIVND (reference sequence). The CDR3 coding sequence is TGTGCCAGTACCCCTCTAGAAAGTGGTACTGAGCAGTTCTTC. It yields the protein CASTPLESGTEQFF.

This clone has a handful of counts. The rearrangement uses TRBV5-6 and TRBJ2-3; 8 bases match TRBD2. The CDR3 loop spans 16 amino acids. Germline CDR1 SGHDT, CDR2 YYEEEE. The J segment lost 8 bases and the V segment lost 3 bases, leaving 14 bases of the junction unmatched. The CDR3 coding sequence is TGTGCCAGCAGCTCCGGGGTGGGAGCGGGAGAGAGTACGCAGTATTTT. Its translation is CASSSGVGAGESTQYF.

As regards this clone: The same CDR3 also results from other DNA sequences found in this sample. This chain links TRBV5-4 with TRBJ2-2; the D gene is possibly TRBD1 (6 bases). CDR1 and CDR2 (germline): SGHNT, YYREEE (reference sequence). The length of the CDR3 is 15 residues. With 0 bases removed from V and 3 bases from J, the gap between germline ends came to 9 bases. CDR3 loop: CASSLGAGDTGELFF. The CDR3 DNA sequence: TGTGCCAGCAGCTTGGGAGCAGGGGACACCGGGGAGCTGTTTTTT.

The CDR3 nucleotides are TGTGCCAGCAGCCCGGAGATACTAGACACTGAAGCTTTCTTT. Residues: CASSPEILDTEAFF. The J gene is TRBJ1-1, the V gene TRBV7-9; D ambiguous. The CDR3 totals 14 residues. The V end was cut by 5 bases, the J end by 3 bases, with 13 bases between. Germline V gene lookup returns CDR1 SEHNR and CDR2 FQNEAQ (reference sequence).

The V gene is TRBV7-2, the J gene TRBJ2-2, with D possibly TRBD2 on 6 matching bases. The CDR3 runs to 16 residues. Trimming took off 5 bases at V and 5 bases at J, with 18 bases between the two ends. Germline V CDR1 and CDR2: SGHTA, FQGNSA. CDR3 in amino acids: CASSPPNGRQTGELFF. The DNA for the CDR3 is TGTGCCAGCAGCCCCCCCAACGGGAGACAGACCGGGGAGCTGTTTTTT.

On this clone: The same CDR3 arises from other DNA sequences in this sample as well. This rearrangement joins TRBV28 to TRBJ2-1; 7 nucleotides line up with TRBD2. This CDR3 has 15 residues. The germline V gene has CDR1 MDHEN and CDR2 SYDVKM. J gave up 0 bases and V 4 bases, and 3 bases lay outside the gene matches. CDR3 bases: TGTGCCAGCAGTTCGGGCGGGAGCTCCTACAATGAGCAGTTCTTC. Amino acids: CASSSGGSSYNEQFF.

The chain employs TRBV7-3 and TRBJ1-3, with a tentative D call TRBD1 (5 bases). The ends were cut back, 4 bases at V and 4 bases at J, with 17 bases in the middle. Germline V gene lookup returns CDR1 SGHTA and CDR2 FQGTGA. The CDR3 is 16 residues long. CDR3 amino acids: CASSSGGSGMGNTIYF. The CDR3 DNA is TGTGCCAGCAGCTCCGGGGGATCAGGGATGGGAAACACCATATATTTT.

The chain recombines TRBV20-1 with TRBJ1-1, with D uncertain. Germline CDR1 is DFQATT and CDR2 is SNEGSKA (reference sequence). This CDR3 has 11 residues. V gave up 4 bases and J gave up 0 bases, with 3 bases separating them. CDR3 loop: CSAILNTEAFF. DNA of the CDR3: TGCAGTGCTATCTTGAACACTGAAGCTTTCTTT.

The V call is TRBV7-8, the J call TRBJ2-7; tentative D call: TRBD2 (5 bases). Trimming shortened V by 4 bases and J by 7 bases, and 17 bases separated the two germline ends. The CDR3 runs to 14 residues. The germline gives CDR1 SGHVS, CDR2 FQNEAQ. CDR3 coding DNA: TGTGCCAGCAGCTCGGACCGCTGGCCGGGGGAGCAGTACTTC. Translating gives CASSSDRWPGEQYF.

The chain employs TRBV28 and TRBJ1-5; D ambiguous. The germline V and J ends were trimmed by 3 bases and 0 bases, with 9 bases remaining between them. Looked up from germline, CDR1 is MDHEN and CDR2 is SYDVKM. CDR3 length equals 15 residues. The CDR3 DNA reads as TGTGCCAGCAGTTTGCGTCAGGTTAGCAATCAGCCCCAGCATTTT. It translates to CASSLRQVSNQPQHF. Full variable domain (remainder filled in from reference TRBV28 and TRBJ1-5): DVKVTQSSRYLVKRTGEKVFLECVQDMDHENMFWYRQDPGLGLRLIYFSYDVKMKEKGDIPEGYSVSREKKERFSLILESASTNQTSMYLCASSLRQVSNQPQHFGDGTRLSIL.

This clone came up a few times. The V and J genes are TRBV6-4 and TRBJ2-1; no reliable D call. CDR1 is MRHNA and CDR2 is SNTAGT in the germline V gene. Trimming stripped 0 bases from V and 6 bases from J, with 9 bases between. The CDR3 is made up of 14 amino acids. The CDR3 bases are TGTGCCAGCAGTGACTCGGTGCGCCCCAATGAGCAGTTCTTC. It codes for CASSDSVRPNEQFF.

V gene TRBV5-1 combines with J gene TRBJ2-3; 8 bases match TRBD2. This CDR3 is 14 amino acids long. Germline CDR1 reads SGHRS; CDR2 reads YFSETQ. The trim removed 7 bases at V and 0 bases at J, leaving 4 bases unmatched. CDR3 bases: TGCGCCAGCGTCCGGGGGGGCAGCACAGATACGCAGTATTTT. Translation gives CASVRGGSTDTQYF.

The chain has TRBV6-5 and TRBJ2-3; D call uncertain. Germline CDR1 is MNHEY and CDR2 is SVGAGI. Between the trimmed V and J ends, which lost 0 bases and 2 bases, there was a span of 12 bases. The CDR3 contains 16 residues. CDR3 in DNA: TGTGCCAGCAGTTACTCAAAGGGTCGTATCACAGATACGCAGTATTTT. It codes for CASSYSKGRITDTQYF.

This sequence joins TRBV5-4 and TRBJ2-3; D is unclear. The CDR3 consists of 14 residues. Germline V gives CDR1 SGHNT, CDR2 YYREEE (reference sequence). V gave up 1 base and J gave up 0 bases, with 6 bases separating them. CDR3 DNA: TGTGCCAGCAGCTTGTCTGTCAGCACAGATACGCAGTATTTT. Its protein is CASSLSVSTDTQYF.

The V gene is TRBV5-1, the J gene TRBJ2-2; 13 bases are shared with TRBD2. The CDR3 loop spans 17 amino acids. Germline V lookup: CDR1 SGHRS, CDR2 YFSETQ. The J segment lost 3 bases and the V segment lost 4 bases, leaving 6 bases of the junction unmatched. This chain's CDR3 is CASSEGLAGDHTGELFF. Here the CDR3 DNA reads TGCGCCAGCAGCGAAGGACTAGCGGGAGACCACACCGGGGAGCTGTTTTTT.

Comment on this clone: Other DNA sequences in the sample encode the same CDR3. V gene TRBV9 combines with J gene TRBJ2-1; 9 bases agree with TRBD2. The CDR3 spans 15 residues. Germline CDR1 SGDLS, CDR2 YYNGEE. V was clipped by 2 bases and J by 2 bases; unmatched bases: 2. CDR3 protein: CASSVGLATYNEQFF. Written as DNA, the CDR3 is TGTGCCAGCAGCGTGGGACTAGCAACCTACAATGAGCAGTTCTTC.

This sequence joins TRBV2 and TRBJ2-1; 7 positions match TRBD2. This CDR3 is built from 14 residues. From germline, CDR1 is SNHLY and CDR2 FYNNEI. J gave up 8 bases and V 4 bases, and 8 bases lay outside the gene matches. The CDR3 DNA sequence: TGTGCCAGCAGTGGGGGGGGAGGGCCCCATGAGCAGTTCTTC. It encodes CASSGGGGPHEQFF.

The chain employs TRBV2 and TRBJ1-2; a weak D match, TRBD1 (5 bases). This CDR3 comprises 18 residues. The germline V gene encodes CDR1 SNHLY and CDR2 FYNNEI. Trimming cost V 2 bases and J 5 bases, with 24 bases left between them. The CDR3 reads CASSEFGGASGNSYGYTF. CDR3 sequence (DNA): TGTGCCAGCAGTGAATTCGGGGGTGCGTCAGGGAATTCATATGGCTACACCTTC.

This chain connects TRBV19 to TRBJ1-2, with 8 bases lining up with TRBD1. This CDR3 contains 13 residues. Germline V gene sequence: CDR1 LNHDA, CDR2 SQIVND (reference sequence). The V segment lost 10 bases and the J segment 5 bases; nucleotides outside the gene matches: 9. In DNA form, the CDR3 reads TGTGCCACTAGGAGGGGACAGGCTTATGGCTACACCTTC. Translated: CATRRGQAYGYTF. The entire variable domain, with the rest obtained from reference TRBV19 and TRBJ1-2, is as follows: DGGITQSPKYLFRKEGQNVTLSCEQNLNHDAMYWYRQDPGQGLRLIYYSQIVNDFQKGDIAEGYSVSREKKESFPLTVTSAQKNPTAFYLCATRRGQAYGYTFGSGTRLTVV.

In its sample, this clone was seen once. This rearrangement joins TRBV7-9 to TRBJ1-1; D possibly corresponds to TRBD1 (5 bases). V lost 1 base and J 4 bases, leaving 10 bases between the germline ends. The CDR3 consists of 14 residues. The germline gives CDR1 SEHNR, CDR2 FQNEAQ (reference sequence). CDR3 nucleotides: TGTGCCAGCAGCTTAGAAGGGGCCGGCACTGAAGCTTTCTTT. It yields the protein CASSLEGAGTEAFF.

The rearrangement links TRBV11-2 to TRBJ1-2; 7 bases match TRBD1. Looked up from germline, CDR1 is SGHAT and CDR2 is FQNNGV. The CDR3 totals 13 residues. The V segment lost 0 bases and the J segment 12 bases; nucleotides outside the gene matches: 7. The CDR3 spells CASSLDGGTANTF. DNA of the CDR3: TGTGCCAGCAGCTTAGATGGCGGGACAGCCAACACCTTC. Together with reference TRBV11-2 and TRBJ1-2, the CDR3 gives the full variable domain: EAGVAQSPRYKIIEKRQSVAFWCNPISGHATLYWYQQILGQGPKLLIQFQNNGVVDDSQLPKDRFSAERLKGVDSTLKIQPAKLEDSAVYLCASSLDGGTANTFGSGTRLTVV.

The V and J genes are TRBV11-3 and TRBJ2-1; TRBD2 aligns across 13 bases. CDR1 is SGHNT and CDR2 is YENEEA in the germline V gene. The length of the CDR3 is 20 residues. The ends lost 0 bases at V and 0 bases at J; junction bases unmatched: 8. The CDR3: CASSLDRELAGGPSYNEQFF. The CDR3 DNA sequence: TGTGCCAGCAGCTTAGATCGTGAACTAGCGGGAGGGCCCTCCTACAATGAGCAGTTCTTC.

The chain is built from TRBV5-1 and TRBJ1-4, with D possibly being TRBD1 (6 bases). V gave up 3 bases and J gave up 0 bases, with 9 bases separating them. Germline CDR1 SGHRS, CDR2 YFSETQ. This CDR3 region has 15 residues. CDR3 in amino acids: CASSSTGATNEKLFF. CDR3 nucleotide sequence: TGCGCCAGCAGCTCGACAGGAGCAACTAATGAAAAACTGTTTTTT.

Written as DNA, the CDR3 is TGTGCCAGCAGTGGAGAAGGGACAGCTCTTGGCTACACCTTC. Translation gives CASSGEGTALGYTF. This chain connects TRBV2 to TRBJ1-2, with 7 nucleotides matching TRBD1. Germline-derived CDR1 and CDR2 are SNHLY and FYNNEI. Germline trimming cut 4 bases from V and 7 bases from J; bases unmatched to any gene: 9. The CDR3 has 14 residues.

On this clone itself: This probably arose from a read error, given a far larger clone one base away. This chain connects TRBV28 to TRBJ2-5; D gene unclear. V was trimmed by 5 bases and J by 5 bases, leaving 3 bases between them. The CDR3 extends over 10 amino acids. Germline lookup yields CDR1 MDHEN and CDR2 SYDVKM. The CDR3 nucleotides read TGTGCCAGCAGTGATGAGACCCAGTACTTC. This encodes CASSDETQYF. The whole variable domain, filled in from reference TRBV28 and TRBJ2-5, reads DVKVTQSSRYLVKRTGEKVFLECVQDMDHENMFWYRQDPGLGLRLIYFSYDVKMKEKGDIPEGYSVSREKKERFSLILESASTNQTSMYLCASSDETQYFGPGTRLLVL.

This clone was counted many times. This sequence joins TRBV29-1 and TRBJ2-1; the D gene is possibly TRBD1 (5 bases). Germline lookup yields CDR1 SQVTM and CDR2 ANQGSEA. The V gene lost 6 bases and the J gene lost 8 bases, with 17 bases spanning the gap. The CDR3 is 13 amino acids. CDR3 nucleotide sequence: TGCAGCGTCGTGCAGGGTGTAGTCGATGAGCAGTTCTTC. This gives the protein CSVVQGVVDEQFF.

This clone was detected only a few times. This chain connects TRBV10-3 to TRBJ1-1; 7 bases line up with TRBD1. Germline V gene sequence: CDR1 ENHRY, CDR2 SYGVKD. The junction had 3 bases not matched to a gene; V was cut back by 11 bases and J by 0 bases. The CDR3 has 12 amino acids. The CDR3 here is CAVQGMNTEAFF. The CDR3 DNA reads TGTGCCGTACAGGGGATGAACACTGAAGCTTTCTTT.

Note on this clone: Additional DNA sequences in this sample encode the identical CDR3. The gene calls are TRBV9 and TRBJ2-7; possible D gene TRBD2, 5 bases. The germline V gene has CDR1 SGDLS and CDR2 YYNGEE. CDR3 length: 15 residues. V was trimmed by 4 bases and J by 1 base, leaving 15 bases between them. The CDR3 DNA is TGTGCCAGCAGCCCCGGAGGTAGTAGGTCCTACGAGCAGTACTTC. Residues: CASSPGGSRSYEQYF.

V is TRBV13 and J is TRBJ2-2; D is uncertain. V lost 0 bases, J lost 7 bases, and 6 bases lay in between. This CDR3 comprises 13 residues. Germline V CDR1 and CDR2: PRHDT, FYEKMQ (reference sequence). The CDR3 nucleotides read TGTGCCAGCAGCTTAGGAGGGTTCGGGGAGCTGTTTTTT. It encodes CASSLGGFGELFF.

V usage is TRBV18 and J usage is TRBJ2-7; D gene unclear. Trimming removed 0 bases from V and 0 bases from J, with 15 bases in between. This CDR3 has 17 residues. Germline V lookup: CDR1 KGHSH, CDR2 LQKENI. The CDR3 reads CASSPPAPMRSSYEQYF. The DNA of the CDR3 is TGTGCCAGCTCACCACCGGCGCCGATGAGGAGCTCCTACGAGCAGTACTTC.